This T cell receptor beta chain was sequenced during a study of CD8 T cells in ankylosing spondylitis. Whole-study results and caveats: Prior work had noted some motif variants in reactive arthritis blood and synovial fluid. Characteristic, it appeared, of ankylosing spondylitis blood was a TCR beta motif of about eight highly homologous variants.

This CDR3 contains 15 residues. V trimming: 4 bases; J trimming: 4 bases; junction bases outside the gene matches: 6. The V gene's germline CDR1 is SGDLS and CDR2 YYNGEE. As for this clonotype: The antigen is not known.

TCRdb called the 5' RACE reads again in MiXCR, with one record for every CDR3 protein. The repertoire includes about 42,000 distinct CDR3 sequences, under 5% of them detected once, and about 4% sits in the top ten. The TCR originated in a female donor with ankylosing spondylitis or in good health (not recorded which). What was sequenced was blood, either unsorted or a sorted T cell fraction (not recorded which). V is TRBV9 and J is TRBJ2-1, with 9 bases fitting TRBD2. The CDR3 sequence: CASSPSSGAYNEQFF. CDR3 DNA sequence: TGTGCCAGCAGCCCATCTAGCGGGGCTTACAATGAGCAGTTCTTC.